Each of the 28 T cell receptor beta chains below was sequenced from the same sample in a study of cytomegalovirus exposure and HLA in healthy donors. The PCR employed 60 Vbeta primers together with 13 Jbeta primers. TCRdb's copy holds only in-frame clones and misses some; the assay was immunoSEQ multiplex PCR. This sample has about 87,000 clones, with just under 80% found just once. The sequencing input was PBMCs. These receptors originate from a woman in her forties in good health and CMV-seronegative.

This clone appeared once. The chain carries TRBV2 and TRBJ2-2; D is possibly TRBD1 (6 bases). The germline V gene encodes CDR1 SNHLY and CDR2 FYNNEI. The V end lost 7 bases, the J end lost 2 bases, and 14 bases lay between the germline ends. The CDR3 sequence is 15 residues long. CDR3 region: CASTPARGNTGELFF. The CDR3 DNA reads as TGTGCCAGCACTCCTGCCAGGGGCAACACCGGGGAGCTGTTTTTT.

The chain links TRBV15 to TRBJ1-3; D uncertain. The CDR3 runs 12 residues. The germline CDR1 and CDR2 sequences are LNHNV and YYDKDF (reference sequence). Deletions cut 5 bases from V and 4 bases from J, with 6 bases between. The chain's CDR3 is CATSVEGNTIYF. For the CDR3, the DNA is TGTGCCACCAGCGTGGAGGGAAACACCATATATTTT.

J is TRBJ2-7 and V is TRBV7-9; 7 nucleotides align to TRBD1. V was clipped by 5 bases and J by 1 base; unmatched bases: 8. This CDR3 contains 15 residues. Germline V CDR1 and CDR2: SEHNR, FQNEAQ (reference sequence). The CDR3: CASSPQGTASYEQYF. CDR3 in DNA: TGTGCCAGCAGCCCGCAGGGGACAGCATCCTACGAGCAGTACTTC.

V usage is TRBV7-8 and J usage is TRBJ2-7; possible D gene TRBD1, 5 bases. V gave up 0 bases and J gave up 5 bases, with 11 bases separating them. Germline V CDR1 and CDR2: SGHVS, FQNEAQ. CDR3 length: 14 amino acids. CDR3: CASSLASRVNEQYF. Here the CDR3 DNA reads TGTGCCAGCAGCTTAGCGTCCAGGGTCAACGAGCAGTACTTC.

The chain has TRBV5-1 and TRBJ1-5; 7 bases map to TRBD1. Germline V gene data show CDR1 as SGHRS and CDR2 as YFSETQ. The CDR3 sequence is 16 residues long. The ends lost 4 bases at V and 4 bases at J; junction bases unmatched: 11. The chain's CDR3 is CASSLGGGAGNQPQHF. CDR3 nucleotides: TGCGCCAGCAGCCTGGGAGGGGGCGCCGGGAATCAGCCCCAGCATTTT.

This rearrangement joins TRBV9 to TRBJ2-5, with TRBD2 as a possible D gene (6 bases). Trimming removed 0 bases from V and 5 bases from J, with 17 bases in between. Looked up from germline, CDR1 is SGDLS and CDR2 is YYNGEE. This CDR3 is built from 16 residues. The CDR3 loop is CASSVDSRVSGETQYF. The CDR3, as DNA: TGTGCCAGCAGCGTAGATTCGCGCGTGAGCGGGGAGACCCAGTACTTC.

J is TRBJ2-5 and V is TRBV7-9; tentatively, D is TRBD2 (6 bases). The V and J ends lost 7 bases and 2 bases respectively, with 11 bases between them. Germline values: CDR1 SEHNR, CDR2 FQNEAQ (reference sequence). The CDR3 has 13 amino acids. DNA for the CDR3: TGTGCCAGCACCCGGACTATACAAGAGACCCAGTACTTC. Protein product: CASTRTIQETQYF.

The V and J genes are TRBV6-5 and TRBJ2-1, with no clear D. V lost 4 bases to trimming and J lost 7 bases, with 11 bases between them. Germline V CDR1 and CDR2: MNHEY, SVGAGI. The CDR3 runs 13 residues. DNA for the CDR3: TGTGCCAGCAGTTTTACGGCCAGGAATGAGCAGTTCTTC. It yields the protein CASSFTARNEQFF.

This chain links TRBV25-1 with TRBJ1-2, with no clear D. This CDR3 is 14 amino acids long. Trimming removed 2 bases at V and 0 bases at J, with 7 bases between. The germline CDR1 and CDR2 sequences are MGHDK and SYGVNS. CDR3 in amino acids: CASSEKGANYGYTF. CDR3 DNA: TGTGCCAGCAGTGAAAAGGGAGCTAACTATGGCTACACCTTC.

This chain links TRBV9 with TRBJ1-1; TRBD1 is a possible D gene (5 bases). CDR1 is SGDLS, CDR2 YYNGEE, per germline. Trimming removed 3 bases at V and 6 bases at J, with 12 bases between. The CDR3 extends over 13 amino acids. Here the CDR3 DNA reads TGTGCCAGCAGCGCCTTCCAGGGCTCTGAAGCTTTCTTT. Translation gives CASSAFQGSEAFF.

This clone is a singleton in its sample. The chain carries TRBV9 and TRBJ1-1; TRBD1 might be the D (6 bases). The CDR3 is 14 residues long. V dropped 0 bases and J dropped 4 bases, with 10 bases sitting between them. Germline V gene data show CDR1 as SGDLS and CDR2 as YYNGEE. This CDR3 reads CASSVGDTSTEAFF. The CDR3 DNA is TGTGCCAGCAGCGTAGGGGACACGAGCACTGAAGCTTTCTTT. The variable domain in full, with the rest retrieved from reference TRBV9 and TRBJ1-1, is DSGVTQTPKHLITATGQRVTLRCSPRSGDLSVYWYQQSLDQGLQFLIQYYNGEERAKGNILERFSAQQFPDLHSELNLSSLELGDSALYFCASSVGDTSTEAFFGQGTRLTVV.

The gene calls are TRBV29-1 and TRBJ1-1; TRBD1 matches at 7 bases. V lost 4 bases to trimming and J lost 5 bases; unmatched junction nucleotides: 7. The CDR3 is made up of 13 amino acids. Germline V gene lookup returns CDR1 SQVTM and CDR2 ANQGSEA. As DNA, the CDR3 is TGCAGCGTTGGAGGACAGGTAATAACTGAAGCTTTCTTT. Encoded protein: CSVGGQVITEAFF. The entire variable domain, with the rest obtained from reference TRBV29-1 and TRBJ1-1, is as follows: SAVISQKPSRDICQRGTSLTIQCQVDSQVTMMFWYRQQPGQSLTLIATANQGSEATYESGFVIDKFPISRPNLTFSTLTVSNMSPEDSSIYLCSVGGQVITEAFFGQGTRLTVV.

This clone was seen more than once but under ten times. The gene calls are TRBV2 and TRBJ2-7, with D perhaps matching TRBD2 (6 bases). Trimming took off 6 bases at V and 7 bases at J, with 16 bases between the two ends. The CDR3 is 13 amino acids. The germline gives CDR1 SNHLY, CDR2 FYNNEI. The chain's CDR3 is CASRGTPELEQYF. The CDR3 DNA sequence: TGTGCCAGCAGGGGGACTCCTGAGCTTGAGCAGTACTTC.

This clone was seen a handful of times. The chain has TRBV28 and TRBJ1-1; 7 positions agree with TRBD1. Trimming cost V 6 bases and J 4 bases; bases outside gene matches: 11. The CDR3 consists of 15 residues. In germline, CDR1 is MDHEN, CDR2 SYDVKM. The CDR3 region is CASRSDQGGVTEAFF. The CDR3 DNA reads TGTGCCAGCAGGAGTGATCAGGGGGGAGTCACTGAAGCTTTCTTT.

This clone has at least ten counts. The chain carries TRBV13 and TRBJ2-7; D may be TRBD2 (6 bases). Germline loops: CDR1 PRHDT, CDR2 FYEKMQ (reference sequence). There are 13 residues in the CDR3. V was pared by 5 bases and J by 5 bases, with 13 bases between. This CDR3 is CASSPTRLDEQYF. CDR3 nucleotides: TGTGCCAGCAGCCCGACTAGGCTGGACGAGCAGTACTTC. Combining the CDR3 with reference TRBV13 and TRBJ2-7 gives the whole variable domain AAGVIQSPRHLIKEKRETATLKCYPIPRHDTVYWYQQGPGQDPQFLISFYEKMQSDKGSIPDRFSAQQFSDYHSELNMSSLELGDSALYFCASSPTRLDEQYFGPGTRLTVT.

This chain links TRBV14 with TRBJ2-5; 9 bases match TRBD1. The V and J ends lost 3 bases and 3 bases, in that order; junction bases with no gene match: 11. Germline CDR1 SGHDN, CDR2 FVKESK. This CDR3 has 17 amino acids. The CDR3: CASSHGLGQGYEETQYF. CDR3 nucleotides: TGTGCCAGCAGCCATGGGCTGGGACAGGGCTATGAAGAGACCCAGTACTTC.

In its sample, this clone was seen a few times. CDR3 protein: CASRARLNTEAFF. The CDR3, as DNA: TGTGCCAGCAGGGCTAGATTGAACACTGAAGCTTTCTTT. The V call is TRBV6-1, the J call TRBJ1-1; D call uncertain. Germline loops: CDR1 MNHNS, CDR2 SASEGT. This CDR3 is built from 13 residues. The germline V and J ends were trimmed by 6 bases and 0 bases, with 8 bases remaining between them.

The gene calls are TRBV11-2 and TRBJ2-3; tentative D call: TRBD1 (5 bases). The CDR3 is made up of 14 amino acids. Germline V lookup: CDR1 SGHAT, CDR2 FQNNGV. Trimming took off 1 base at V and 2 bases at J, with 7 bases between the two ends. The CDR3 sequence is CASSLVDNTDTQYF. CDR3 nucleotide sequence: TGTGCCAGCAGCTTAGTGGACAACACAGATACGCAGTATTTT.

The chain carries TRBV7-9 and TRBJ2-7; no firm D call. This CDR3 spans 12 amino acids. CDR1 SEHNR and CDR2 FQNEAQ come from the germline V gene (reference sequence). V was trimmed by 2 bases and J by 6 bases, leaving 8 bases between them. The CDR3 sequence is CASSLLSTEQYF. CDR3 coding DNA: TGTGCCAGCAGCTTATTATCTACCGAGCAGTACTTC.

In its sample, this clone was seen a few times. This CDR3 is CAIRGDSAEAFF. The DNA of the CDR3 is TGTGCCATCAGGGGGGACAGCGCTGAAGCTTTCTTT. The J gene is TRBJ1-1, the V gene TRBV10-3; TRBD1 matches 7 bases. The germline V gene has CDR1 ENHRY and CDR2 SYGVKD. V was pared by 6 bases and J by 6 bases, with 4 bases of the junction left unmatched. This CDR3 spans 12 amino acids.

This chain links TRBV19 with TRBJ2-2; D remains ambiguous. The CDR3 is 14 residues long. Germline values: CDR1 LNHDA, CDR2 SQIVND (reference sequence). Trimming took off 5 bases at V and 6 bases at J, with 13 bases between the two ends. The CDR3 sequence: CASSPPNRPGELFF. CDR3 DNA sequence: TGTGCCAGTAGTCCCCCTAATCGCCCCGGGGAGCTGTTTTTT. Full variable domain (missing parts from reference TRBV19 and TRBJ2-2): DGGITQSPKYLFRKEGQNVTLSCEQNLNHDAMYWYRQDPGQGLRLIYYSQIVNDFQKGDIAEGYSVSREKKESFPLTVTSAQKNPTAFYLCASSPPNRPGELFFGEGSRLTVL.

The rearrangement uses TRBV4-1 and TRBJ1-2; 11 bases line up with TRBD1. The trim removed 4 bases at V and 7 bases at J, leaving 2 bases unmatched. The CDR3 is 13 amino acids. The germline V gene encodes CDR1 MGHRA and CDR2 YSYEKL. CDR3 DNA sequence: TGCGCCAGCAGCCCGGGACAGGGGGTTGGCTACACCTTC. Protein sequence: CASSPGQGVGYTF.

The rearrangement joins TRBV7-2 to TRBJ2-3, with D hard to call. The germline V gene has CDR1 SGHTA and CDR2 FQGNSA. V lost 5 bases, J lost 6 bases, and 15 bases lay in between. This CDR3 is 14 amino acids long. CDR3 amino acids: CASSLSGPKDTQYF. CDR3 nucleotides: TGTGCCAGCAGCCTATCGGGTCCGAAGGATACGCAGTATTTT. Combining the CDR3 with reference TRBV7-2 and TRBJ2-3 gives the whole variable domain GAGVSQSPSNKVTEKGKDVELRCDPISGHTALYWYRQSLGQGLEFLIYFQGNSAPDKSGLPSDRFSAERTGGSVSTLTIQRTQQEDSAVYLCASSLSGPKDTQYFGPGTRLTVL.

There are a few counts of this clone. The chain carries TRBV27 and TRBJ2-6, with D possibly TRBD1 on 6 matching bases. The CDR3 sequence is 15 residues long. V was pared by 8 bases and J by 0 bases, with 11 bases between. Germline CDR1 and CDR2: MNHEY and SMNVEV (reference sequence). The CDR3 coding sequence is TGTGCCAGCGGCCGACAGGCCTCTGGGGCCAACGTCCTGACTTTC. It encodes CASGRQASGANVLTF.

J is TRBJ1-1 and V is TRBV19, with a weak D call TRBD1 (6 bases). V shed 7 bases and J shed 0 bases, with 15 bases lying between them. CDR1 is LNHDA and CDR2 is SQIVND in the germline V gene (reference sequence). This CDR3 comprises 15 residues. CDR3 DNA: TGTGCCAGTACCAAAAATGCAGGGGTGAACACTGAAGCTTTCTTT. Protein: CASTKNAGVNTEAFF. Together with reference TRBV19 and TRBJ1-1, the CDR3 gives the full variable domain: DGGITQSPKYLFRKEGQNVTLSCEQNLNHDAMYWYRQDPGQGLRLIYYSQIVNDFQKGDIAEGYSVSREKKESFPLTVTSAQKNPTAFYLCASTKNAGVNTEAFFGQGTRLTVV.

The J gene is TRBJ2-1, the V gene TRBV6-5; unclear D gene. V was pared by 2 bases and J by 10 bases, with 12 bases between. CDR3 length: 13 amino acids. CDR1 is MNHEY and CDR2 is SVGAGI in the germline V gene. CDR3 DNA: TGTGCCAGCAGTTACGGGTTAGAGGAAGAGCAGTTCTTC. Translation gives CASSYGLEEEQFF.

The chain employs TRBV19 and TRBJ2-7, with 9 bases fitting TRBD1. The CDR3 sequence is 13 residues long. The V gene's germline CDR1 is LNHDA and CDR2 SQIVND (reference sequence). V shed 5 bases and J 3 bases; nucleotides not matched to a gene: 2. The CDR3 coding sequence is TGTGCCAGTAGTCCGACAGGGGGCTACGAGCAGTACTTC. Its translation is CASSPTGGYEQYF.

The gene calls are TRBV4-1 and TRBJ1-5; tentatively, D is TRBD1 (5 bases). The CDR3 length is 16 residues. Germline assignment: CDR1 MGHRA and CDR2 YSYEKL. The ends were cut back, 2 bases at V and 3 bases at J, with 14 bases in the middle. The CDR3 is CASSQQVGQINQPQHF. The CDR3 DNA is TGCGCCAGCAGCCAACAAGTGGGGCAGATCAATCAGCCCCAGCATTTT.